The source of this T cell receptor beta chain is a study of cytomegalovirus exposure and HLA in healthy donors. For this clone: Its antigen is as yet unknown.

Broader study findings: A later look showed TCR association rates differing by HLA locus, highest for DRB1 and lowest for HLA-C. Researchers reported from a later analysis that most CMV-associated TCR beta chains appeared HLA-restricted.

CDR1 is MNHEY, CDR2 SMNVEV, per germline (reference sequence). The CDR3 has 13 residues. The junction had 5 bases not matched to a gene; V was cut back by 6 bases and J by 8 bases. The PCR made use of 60 Vbeta and 13 Jbeta primers. Assay: immunoSEQ multiplex PCR; the TCRdb copy retains only in-frame clones and omits some. This listing includes 150,000 to 250,000 clones. This clonotype originated in a boy aged 5-17 years in good health and CMV-seronegative. This chain uses TRBV27 with TRBJ2-1; TRBD1 aligns across 9 bases. The sequencing input was PBMCs. CDR3 sequence: CASSNRGRDEQFF. The CDR3 DNA follows: TGTGCCAGCAGCAACAGGGGGCGGGATGAGCAGTTCTTC.